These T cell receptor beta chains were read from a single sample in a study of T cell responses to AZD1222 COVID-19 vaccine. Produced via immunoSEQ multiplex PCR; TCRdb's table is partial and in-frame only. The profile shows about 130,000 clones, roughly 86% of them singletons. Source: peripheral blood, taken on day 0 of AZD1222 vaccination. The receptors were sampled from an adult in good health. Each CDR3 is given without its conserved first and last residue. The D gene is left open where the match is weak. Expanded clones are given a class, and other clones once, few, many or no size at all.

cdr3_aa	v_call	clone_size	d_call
ASSPGLGYGYT	TRBV7-9	NA	NA
AWMERFNTEAF	TRBV30	few	NA
ASSLSSAYGYT	TRBV5-6	NA	NA
AISESLGATGRPGELF	TRBV10-3	few	NA
ASSLVLGGTMIGYT	TRBV5-1	NA	NA
ASTRGGTGYSPLH	TRBV19	NA	TRBD1
ASSLPIFANEKLF	TRBV4-1	NA	NA
ASRGDRAAEAF	TRBV2	NA	TRBD1
ATSDPEGAGDTQY	TRBV24-1	NA	TRBD1
ASSFSGAQY	TRBV12-3/TRBV12-4	NA	TRBD2
ASSLLQASNEKLF	TRBV5-1	NA	NA
ASSVTGVINQPQH	TRBV9	NA	NA
ASRTSGRADEQY	TRBV10-1	NA	TRBD2
ARRTGRSPLH	TRBV27	once	TRBD1
ASSLTGASTDTQY	TRBV5-6	NA	TRBD1
ASSYGDRGGTEAF	TRBV6-2/TRBV6-3	NA	TRBD1
ASSYGDRVSEQY	TRBV6-2/TRBV6-3	NA	TRBD1
ASSLQGVYGYT	TRBV9	once	NA
ASSSSPGRRNSYEQY	TRBV5-6	NA	NA
ASSSWGQGEAF	TRBV5-1	NA	TRBD1
ASSQAGRDTDTQY	TRBV4-3	NA	NA
ATSIETGAGYT	TRBV24-1	NA	NA
ASSLDYGTTQETQY	TRBV27	NA	NA
ASRPFWNTEAF	TRBV27	NA	NA
ASSPLGNTGELF	TRBV18	once	NA
ASSPMGQSSEAF	TRBV7-2	NA	NA
ASSQEGVGLRPLH	TRBV14	NA	NA
ASSSGTGLISYEQY	TRBV5-5	NA	TRBD1
ASRISSGSFHEQY	TRBV27	NA	TRBD2
ASSLDGVTGELF	TRBV7-2	NA	NA
ASSPKGEANTEAF	TRBV4-2	NA	NA
ASSIGVEQF	TRBV19	NA	NA
ASSQDQTWDYGYT	TRBV4-1	NA	NA
AREWGYQPQH	TRBV6-4	NA	NA
ASSPGTQRTDTQY	TRBV14	NA	NA
ASRPPGSRGNTIY	TRBV5-1	NA	NA
ASSSGLAGEQY	TRBV5-1	NA	TRBD2
ASSVGVLGTEAF	TRBV9	NA	NA
ASSYSKMNTEAF	TRBV6-5	NA	NA
ASNGLGGFYEQF	TRBV28	NA	TRBD2
ASSLSGWAREAF	TRBV19	NA	NA
ASSATREETQY	TRBV7-3	NA	NA
ASSKTGLRNSNQPQH	TRBV5-8	NA	TRBD1
AWSVGRYNEQF	TRBV30	NA	NA
ASSSSVNTEAF	TRBV19	NA	NA
ASSGGTGVGGQPQH	TRBV6-1	NA	TRBD1
ASSLYSSSQGMGEQY	TRBV28	few	NA
ASSLVSAFQYEQY	TRBV5-1	few	NA
ASSKTGGSLYEQY	TRBV19	once	TRBD2
ASSLQVEAF	TRBV12-3/TRBV12-4	NA	NA
ASSLGSANYGYT	TRBV28	NA	NA
ASSEPDTQY	TRBV6-1	NA	NA
ATSAADTTGELF	TRBV24-1	NA	NA
AIRPGQGFYNEQF	TRBV6-5	NA	TRBD1